These T cell receptor beta chains were read from a single sample in a study of T cells after yellow fever vaccination. A single record per CDR3 protein comes from TCRdb applying MiXCR to the 5' RACE reads. The sample lists about 360,000 distinct CDR3 sequences, around 6.4% occurring once. This sample comprised PBMCs, obtained 5 days after the yellow fever booster vaccination. The receptors here all came from a man aged 30 to 39 who received the YFV17D yellow fever vaccine. CDR3s leave out the opening cysteine and the closing phenylalanine or tryptophan.

j_gene	v_gene	CDR3aa
TRBJ2-1	TRBV12-5	ASGSASPSGEQF
TRBJ2-5	TRBV5-1	ASSIGTAYQETQY
TRBJ1-1	TRBV5-8	ASSRKGGLNTEAF
TRBJ2-5	TRBV18	ASSPKGQGRETQY
TRBJ2-1	TRBV24-1	ATSETGGNEQF
TRBJ1-2	TRBV7-9	ASSPDRDGYT
TRBJ2-5	TRBV20-1	SASRLQETQY
TRBJ2-2	TRBV6-1	ASSHGGPGAGELF
TRBJ2-5	TRBV9	ASSVAGVSETQY
TRBJ2-3	TRBV28	ASSSLPGLVITDTQY
TRBJ2-2	TRBV28	ASSAYYAGTGGQSGELF
TRBJ2-3	TRBV10-2	ASRESGSTDTQY
TRBJ2-5	TRBV7-2	ASSFGGSETQY
TRBJ2-2	TRBV4-3	ASSEAPGTRVAGELF
TRBJ1-5	TRBV5-1	ASSLGDNNQPQH
TRBJ2-3	TRBV6-2/TRBV6-3	ASTQQGASTDTQY
TRBJ2-7	TRBV29-1	SVEGGQSVEQY
TRBJ2-4	TRBV12-3/TRBV12-4	ASSFVWQGVAKNIQY
TRBJ2-7	TRBV12-3/TRBV12-4	ASTIRQGGEQY
TRBJ2-1	TRBV3-1	ASSQGWTAGNEQF
TRBJ2-5	TRBV20-1	SVVRTSKTQY
TRBJ2-7	TRBV5-1	ASSPLDLTGKQY
TRBJ2-2	TRBV5-6	ASSLVGRVTGELF
TRBJ2-3	TRBV7-2	ASSAGNGGRDTQY
TRBJ1-1	TRBV7-2	ASNPTPGGWAEAF
TRBJ2-7	TRBV6-2/TRBV6-3	ASSLLTPYEQY
TRBJ1-5	TRBV12-3/TRBV12-4	ASGGQGALQPQH
TRBJ2-7	TRBV5-1	ASIRDRRRQTLYEQY
TRBJ2-7	TRBV4-2	ASSPGLAGGTYEQY
TRBJ2-2	TRBV5-1	ASSLVLAWTGELF
TRBJ2-3	TRBV6-1	ANPMFWSGTDTQY
TRBJ1-5	TRBV2	ASSEVGFQPQH
TRBJ2-5	TRBV18	ASSPFPLAGVQETQY
TRBJ2-7	TRBV5-6	ASSTGLSSYEQY
TRBJ2-7	TRBV7-2	ASSPGASGRRSYEQY
TRBJ2-1	TRBV5-1	ASSLEEGRGNEQF
TRBJ1-3	TRBV6-2/TRBV6-3	ASSYPPAGNTIY
TRBJ2-4	TRBV7-8	ASSTPQGLAKNIQY
TRBJ1-2	TRBV7-2	ASSLSLDRLGYT
TRBJ2-5	TRBV28	ASSTGTEETQY
TRBJ2-7	TRBV20-1	SAAPTSGLSSYEQY
TRBJ2-3	TRBV6-1	ASKIQGHDQEY
TRBJ1-2	TRBV6-1	ASSSPDRSVAFGYT
TRBJ2-7	TRBV30	AWSVSGLAGAYEQY
TRBJ2-7	TRBV5-1	ASSLSVPSYEQY
TRBJ2-7	TRBV14	ASPGTREEQY
TRBJ2-7	TRBV11-2	ASSSLNRDRGLHYEQY
TRBJ2-3	TRBV20-1	SAITGPDTQY
TRBJ2-1	TRBV29-1	SVGDPEQF
TRBJ2-1	TRBV12-3/TRBV12-4	ASRPGTMIHNEQF
TRBJ2-3	TRBV15	ATSRDRGGRSDTQY
TRBJ1-2	TRBV10-2	ASSEPGRGYGYT